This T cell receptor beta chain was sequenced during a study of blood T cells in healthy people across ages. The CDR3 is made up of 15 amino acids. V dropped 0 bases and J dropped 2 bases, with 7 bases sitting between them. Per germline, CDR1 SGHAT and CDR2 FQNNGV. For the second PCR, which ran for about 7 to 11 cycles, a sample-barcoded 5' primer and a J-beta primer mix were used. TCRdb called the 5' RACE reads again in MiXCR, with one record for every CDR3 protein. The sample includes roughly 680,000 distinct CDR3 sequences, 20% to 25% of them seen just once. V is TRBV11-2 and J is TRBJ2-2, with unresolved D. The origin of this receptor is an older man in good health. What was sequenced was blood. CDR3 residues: CASSLELFNTGELFF. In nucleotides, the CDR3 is TGTGCCAGCAGCTTAGAACTTTTCAACACCGGGGAGCTGTTTTTT.